This T cell receptor beta chain was sequenced in a study of regulatory T cells in long-lasting Graves disease. General study findings and limits: Reduced TCR diversity was observed in persistent Graves' patients versus newly diagnosed patients. TRBV28, TRBJ1-2 and TRBJ2-5 were favored in persistent disease.

V was clipped by 1 base and J by 1 base, with 2 bases between them. This CDR3 contains 13 residues. Germline V gives CDR1 KGHSH, CDR2 LQKENI. Time point specified: newly diagnosed GD, antithyroid drugs for less than 3 months. RNA extracted from PBMCs served as the sequencing template. Libraries of TCR beta came from iRepertoire HTBI primers plus Arm-PCR of CDR3 regions. TCRdb re-derived calls from the multiplex PCR reads in MiXCR, one entry per CDR3 protein. The sample carries about 440,000 distinct CDR3 sequences, around 17% recorded once. Comments on this clonotype: Antigen: not known. This may arise from a read error, as a much more abundant clone is one base away. The CDR3 does not close with the conserved phenylalanine or tryptophan, likely indicating a read error.

This same sample was also part of a study on T cells in Graves' hyperthyroidism and ophthalmopathy.

The specimen was peripheral blood mononuclear cells (PBMCs), collected at new diagnosis, from a patient treated with antithyroid drugs. The chain links TRBV18 to TRBJ1-5; no clear D gene. The origin of this receptor is a woman between 18 and 30 years old with Graves disease. CDR3 loop: CASSPLSNQPQHS. CDR3 in DNA: TGTGCCAGCTCACCACTCAGCAATCAGCCCCAGCATTCT.